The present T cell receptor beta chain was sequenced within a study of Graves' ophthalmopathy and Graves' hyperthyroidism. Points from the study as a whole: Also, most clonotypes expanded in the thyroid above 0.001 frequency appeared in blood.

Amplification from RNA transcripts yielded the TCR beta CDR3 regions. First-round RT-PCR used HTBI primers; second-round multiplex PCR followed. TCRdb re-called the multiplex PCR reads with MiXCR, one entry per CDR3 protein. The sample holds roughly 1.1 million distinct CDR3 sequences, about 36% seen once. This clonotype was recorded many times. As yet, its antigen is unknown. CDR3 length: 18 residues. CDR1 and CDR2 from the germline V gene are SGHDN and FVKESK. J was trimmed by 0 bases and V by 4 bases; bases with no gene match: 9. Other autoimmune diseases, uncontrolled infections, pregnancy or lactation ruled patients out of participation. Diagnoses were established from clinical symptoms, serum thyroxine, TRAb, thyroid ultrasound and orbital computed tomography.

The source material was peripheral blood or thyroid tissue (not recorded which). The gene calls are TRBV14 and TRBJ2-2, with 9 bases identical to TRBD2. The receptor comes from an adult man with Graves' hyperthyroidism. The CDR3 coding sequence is TGTGCCAGCAGCCCTAGGCTGACTAGCGGAACGAACACCGGGGAGCTGTTTTTT. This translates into CASSPRLTSGTNTGELFF.